This is a list of T cell receptor beta chains from one sample in a study of OX40 agonist ivuxolimab in advanced cancers. Data came from immunoSEQ multiplex PCR; TCRdb stores just in-frame clones and leaves some out. The sample shows tens of thousands of clones, 85% to 95% of them seen only once. The sequencing used CD4+ or CD8+ T cells sorted from blood, collected in a trial of the OX40 agonist ivuxolimab. The receptor source for this set is an adult with an advanced solid tumor such as melanoma, head and neck, liver or kidney cancer. Both conserved end residues are part of each CDR3. D genes are given only for firm matches. The size of a clone is reported for some rows only, either as once, few or many, or as a class for expanded clones.

D gene	V gene	J gene	clone size	CDR3 protein	CDR3 DNA
TRBD2	TRBV19	TRBJ2-1	NA	CASSPNGLAGESEQFF	TGTGCCAGTAGTCCCAACGGGCTAGCGGGAGAAAGTGAGCAGTTCTTC
NA	TRBV14	TRBJ2-1	NA	CASSQDWVRSPPEQFF	TGTGCCAGCAGCCAAGATTGGGTGAGGAGTCCCCCTGAGCAGTTCTTC
TRBD2	TRBV7-9	TRBJ2-2	NA	CASSSLAGYGELFF	TGTGCCAGCAGCTCTTTAGCGGGATACGGGGAGCTGTTTTTT
NA	TRBV11-3	TRBJ2-7	NA	CASSFSNYEQYF	TGTGCCAGCAGCTTCAGTAACTACGAGCAGTACTTC
NA	TRBV27	TRBJ1-1	NA	CASGNTEAFF	TGTGCCAGCGGGAACACTGAAGCTTTCTTT
NA	TRBV5-6	TRBJ1-2	NA	CASSLGATGTLYGYTF	TGTGCCAGCAGCTTGGGCGCCACAGGGACTCTCTATGGCTACACCTTC
TRBD1	TRBV28	TRBJ2-6	NA	CASSLYPGTANSGANVLTF	TGTGCCAGCAGTTTATACCCGGGGACAGCCAACTCTGGGGCCAACGTCCTGACTTTC
NA	TRBV27	TRBJ1-5	NA	CASRTRGVGQPQHF	TGTGCCAGCAGGACGAGGGGGGTTGGGCAGCCCCAGCATTTT
NA	TRBV9	TRBJ2-1	NA	CASSVDGTYNEQFF	TGTGCCAGCAGCGTAGACGGGACGTACAATGAGCAGTTCTTC
NA	TRBV28	TRBJ1-1	NA	CASKRTMLIGTEAFF	TGTGCCAGCAAGAGGACGATGCTCATAGGCACTGAAGCTTTCTTT
NA	TRBV12-2	TRBJ2-7	NA	CASRPRDRKTRDGQYF	TGTGCAAGTCGCCCACGGGACAGGAAAACTCGTGACGGGCAGTACTTC
TRBD1	TRBV4-3	TRBJ1-4	once	CASSQGTGGNEKLFF	TGCGCCAGCAGCCAGGGGACAGGGGGTAATGAAAAACTGTTTTTT
NA	TRBV29-1	TRBJ2-1	once	CSVRTGNEQFF	TGCAGCGTTCGCACAGGGAATGAGCAGTTCTTC
NA	TRBV10-3	TRBJ1-5	NA	CAISPDPNQPQHF	TGTGCCATCAGTCCCGACCCTAATCAGCCCCAGCATTTT
NA	TRBV11-2	TRBJ1-1	few	CASSLKGVLGTEAFF	TGTGCCAGCAGCTTGAAGGGAGTGTTGGGCACTGAAGCTTTCTTT
TRBD2	TRBV7-9	TRBJ2-1	NA	CASSIQGPAGGPSDEQFF	TGTGCCAGCAGCATCCAAGGCCCTGCGGGAGGGCCCTCGGATGAGCAGTTCTTC
NA	TRBV4-1	TRBJ2-7	NA	CASSQVGQGGYEQYF	TGCGCCAGCAGCCAAGTGGGGCAGGGGGGCTACGAGCAGTACTTC
NA	TRBV7-9	TRBJ2-5	NA	CASSLGPSWETQYF	TGTGCCAGCAGCCTCGGCCCCTCCTGGGAGACCCAGTACTTC
NA	TRBV27	TRBJ1-1	NA	CASSLGWTEAFF	TGTGCCAGCAGCCTCGGGTGGACTGAAGCTTTCTTT
TRBD1	TRBV4-1	TRBJ2-1	NA	CASSRQTQGANYNEQFF	TGCGCCAGCAGCCGCCAAACACAGGGGGCCAACTACAATGAGCAGTTCTTC
TRBD1	TRBV14	TRBJ2-2	once	CASRMTGVNTGELFF	TGTGCCAGCAGAATGACAGGGGTGAACACCGGGGAGCTGTTTTTT